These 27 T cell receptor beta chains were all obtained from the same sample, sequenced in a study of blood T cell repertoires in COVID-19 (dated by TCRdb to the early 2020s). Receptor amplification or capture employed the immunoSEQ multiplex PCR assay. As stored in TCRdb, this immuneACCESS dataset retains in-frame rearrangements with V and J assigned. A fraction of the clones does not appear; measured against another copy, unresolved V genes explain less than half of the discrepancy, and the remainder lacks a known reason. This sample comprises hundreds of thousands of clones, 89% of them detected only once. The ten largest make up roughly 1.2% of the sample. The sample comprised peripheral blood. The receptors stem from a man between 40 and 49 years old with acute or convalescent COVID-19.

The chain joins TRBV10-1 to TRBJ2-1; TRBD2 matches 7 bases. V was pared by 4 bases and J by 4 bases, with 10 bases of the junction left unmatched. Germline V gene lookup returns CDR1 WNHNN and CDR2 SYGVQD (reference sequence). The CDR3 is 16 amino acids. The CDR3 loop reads CASSVILAIPYNEQFF. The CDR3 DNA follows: TGCGCCAGCAGTGTAATACTAGCGATTCCGTACAATGAGCAGTTCTTC.

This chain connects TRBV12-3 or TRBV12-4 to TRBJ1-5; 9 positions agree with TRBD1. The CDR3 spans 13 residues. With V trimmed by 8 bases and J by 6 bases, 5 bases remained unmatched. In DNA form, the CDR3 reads TGTGCCAGCGCCACAGGGGGCTCTCAGCCCCAGCATTTT. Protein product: CASATGGSQPQHF.

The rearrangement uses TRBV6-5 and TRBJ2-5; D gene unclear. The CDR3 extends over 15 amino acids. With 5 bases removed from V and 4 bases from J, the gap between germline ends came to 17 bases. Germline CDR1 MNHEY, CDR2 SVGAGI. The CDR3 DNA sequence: TGTGCCAGCAGTCGAGAGATGGTAGATGGAGAGACCCAGTACTTC. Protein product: CASSREMVDGETQYF.

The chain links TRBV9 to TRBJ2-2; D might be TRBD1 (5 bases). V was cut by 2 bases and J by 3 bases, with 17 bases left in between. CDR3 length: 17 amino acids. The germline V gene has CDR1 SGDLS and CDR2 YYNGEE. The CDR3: CASSVRPDSPDTGELFF. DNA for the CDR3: TGTGCCAGCAGCGTTAGACCCGACAGCCCCGACACCGGGGAGCTGTTTTTT.

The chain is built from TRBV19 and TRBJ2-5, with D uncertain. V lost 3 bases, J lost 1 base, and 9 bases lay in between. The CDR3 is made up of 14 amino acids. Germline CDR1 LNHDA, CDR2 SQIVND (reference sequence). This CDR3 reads CASSIGPIQETQYF. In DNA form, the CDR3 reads TGTGCCAGTAGTATTGGGCCCATCCAAGAGACCCAGTACTTC.

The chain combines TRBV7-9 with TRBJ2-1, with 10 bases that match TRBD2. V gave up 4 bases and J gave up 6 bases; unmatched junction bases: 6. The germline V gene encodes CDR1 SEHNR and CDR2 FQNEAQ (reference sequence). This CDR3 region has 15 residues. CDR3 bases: TGTGCCAGCAGCTCTGGGACTAGCGAGATCAATGAGCAGTTCTTC. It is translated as CASSSGTSEINEQFF.

CDR3 sequence (DNA): TGTGCCAGCAGCTTGTACAGGGACAATTCACCCCTCCACTTT. This translates into CASSLYRDNSPLHF. The chain combines TRBV5-5 with TRBJ1-6; D possibly corresponds to TRBD1 (6 bases). The germline V gene encodes CDR1 SGHKS and CDR2 YYEKEE (reference sequence). Trimming removed 1 base from V and 7 bases from J, with 9 bases in between. The length of the CDR3 is 14 residues.

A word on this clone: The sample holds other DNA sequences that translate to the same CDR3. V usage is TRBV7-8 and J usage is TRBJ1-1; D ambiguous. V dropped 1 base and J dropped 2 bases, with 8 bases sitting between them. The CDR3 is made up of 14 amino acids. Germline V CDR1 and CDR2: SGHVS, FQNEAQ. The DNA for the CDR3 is TGTGCCAGCAGCTTAGTAGCGGGTAACACTGAAGCTTTCTTT. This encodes CASSLVAGNTEAFF.

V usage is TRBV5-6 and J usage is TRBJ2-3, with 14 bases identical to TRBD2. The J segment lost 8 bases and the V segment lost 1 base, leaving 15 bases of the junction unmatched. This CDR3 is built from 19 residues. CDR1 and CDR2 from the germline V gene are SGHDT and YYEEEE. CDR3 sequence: CASSLNPGLAGEKEGTQYF. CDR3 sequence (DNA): TGTGCCAGCAGCTTGAATCCGGGACTAGCGGGAGAGAAGGAGGGTACGCAGTATTTT.

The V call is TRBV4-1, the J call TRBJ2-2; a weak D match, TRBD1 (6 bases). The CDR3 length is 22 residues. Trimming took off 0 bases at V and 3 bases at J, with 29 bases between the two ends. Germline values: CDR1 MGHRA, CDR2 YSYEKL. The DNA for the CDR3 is TGCGCCAGCAGCCAAGACGGGTCGGGTTTGGCAGGGGAAGCATCTTACACCGGGGAGCTGTTTTTT. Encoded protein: CASSQDGSGLAGEASYTGELFF.

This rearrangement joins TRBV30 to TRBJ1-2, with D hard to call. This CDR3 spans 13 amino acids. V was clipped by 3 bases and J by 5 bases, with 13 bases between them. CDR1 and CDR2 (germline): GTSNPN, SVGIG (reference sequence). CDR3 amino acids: CAWRRRIRYGYTF. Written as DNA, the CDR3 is TGTGCCTGGAGACGGAGGATTCGGTATGGCTACACCTTC. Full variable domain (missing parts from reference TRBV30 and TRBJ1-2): SQTIHQWPATLVQPVGSPLSLECTVEGTSNPNLYWYRQAAGRGLQLLFYSVGIGQISSEVPQNLSASRPQDRQFILSSKKLLLSDSGFYLCAWRRRIRYGYTFGSGTRLTVV.

CDR3 coding DNA: TGTGCCAACACAGGGGTTCCCCATGAGCAGTTCTTC. Protein: CANTGVPHEQFF. V and J are TRBV7-9 and TRBJ2-1, with 7 bases matching TRBD1. V dropped 10 bases and J dropped 8; count of bases not matched to a gene: 8. The CDR3 length is 12 residues. The germline V gene has CDR1 SEHNR and CDR2 FQNEAQ (reference sequence).

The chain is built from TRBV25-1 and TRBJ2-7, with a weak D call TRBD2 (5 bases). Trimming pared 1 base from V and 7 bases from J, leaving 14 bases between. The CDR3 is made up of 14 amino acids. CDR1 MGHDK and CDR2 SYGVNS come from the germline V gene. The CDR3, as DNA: TGTGCCAGCAGTGAATTCGGTCGGAGAGGGGAGCAGTACTTC. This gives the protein CASSEFGRRGEQYF.

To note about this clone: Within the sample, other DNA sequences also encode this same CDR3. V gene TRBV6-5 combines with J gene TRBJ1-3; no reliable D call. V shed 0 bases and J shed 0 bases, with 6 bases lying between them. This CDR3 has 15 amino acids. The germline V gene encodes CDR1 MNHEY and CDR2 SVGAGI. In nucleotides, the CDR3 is TGTGCCAGCAGTTACTCCACAGCCTCTGGAAACACCATATATTTT. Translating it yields CASSYSTASGNTIYF.

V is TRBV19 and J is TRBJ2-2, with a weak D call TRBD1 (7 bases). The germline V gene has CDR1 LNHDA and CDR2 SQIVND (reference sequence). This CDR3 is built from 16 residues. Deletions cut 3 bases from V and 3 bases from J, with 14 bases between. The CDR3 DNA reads TGTGCCAGTAGTATCTTAATCAGGGGGGACACCGGGGAGCTGTTTTTT. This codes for CASSILIRGDTGELFF. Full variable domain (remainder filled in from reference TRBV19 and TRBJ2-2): DGGITQSPKYLFRKEGQNVTLSCEQNLNHDAMYWYRQDPGQGLRLIYYSQIVNDFQKGDIAEGYSVSREKKESFPLTVTSAQKNPTAFYLCASSILIRGDTGELFFGEGSRLTVL.

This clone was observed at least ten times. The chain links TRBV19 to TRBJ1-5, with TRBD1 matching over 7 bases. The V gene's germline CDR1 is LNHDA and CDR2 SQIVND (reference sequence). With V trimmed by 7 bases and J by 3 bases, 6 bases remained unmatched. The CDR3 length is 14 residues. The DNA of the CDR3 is TGTGCCAGTATGATGACAGGGTCCAATCAGCCCCAGCATTTT. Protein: CASMMTGSNQPQHF.

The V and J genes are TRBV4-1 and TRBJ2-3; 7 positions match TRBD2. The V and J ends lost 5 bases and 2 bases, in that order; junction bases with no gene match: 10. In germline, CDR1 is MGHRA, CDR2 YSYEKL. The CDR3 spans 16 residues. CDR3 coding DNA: TGCGCCAGCAGCTCCGTTGAGCGGGAATTCACAGATACGCAGTATTTT. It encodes CASSSVEREFTDTQYF.

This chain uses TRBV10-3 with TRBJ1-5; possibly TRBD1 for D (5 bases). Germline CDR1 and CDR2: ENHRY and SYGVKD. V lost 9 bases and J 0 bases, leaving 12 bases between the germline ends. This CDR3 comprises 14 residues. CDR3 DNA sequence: TGTGCCATATCTACAGGATATAGCAATCAGCCCCAGCATTTT. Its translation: CAISTGYSNQPQHF.

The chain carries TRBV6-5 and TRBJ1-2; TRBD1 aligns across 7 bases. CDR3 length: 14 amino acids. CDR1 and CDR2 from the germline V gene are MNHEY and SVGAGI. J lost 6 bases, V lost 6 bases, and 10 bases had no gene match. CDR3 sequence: CASRVDRAANGYTF. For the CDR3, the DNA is TGTGCCAGCAGGGTAGACAGGGCGGCTAATGGCTACACCTTC.

The chain's CDR3 is CASSYGPRNEKLFF. In nucleotides, the CDR3 is TGTGCCAGCAGTTACGGTCCGAGGAATGAAAAACTGTTTTTT. The chain links TRBV6-2 or TRBV6-3 to TRBJ1-4; D not certain. The CDR3 covers 14 residues. Germline V lookup: CDR1 MNHEY, CDR2 SVGEGT. V was trimmed by 2 bases and J by 5 bases, leaving 9 bases between them.

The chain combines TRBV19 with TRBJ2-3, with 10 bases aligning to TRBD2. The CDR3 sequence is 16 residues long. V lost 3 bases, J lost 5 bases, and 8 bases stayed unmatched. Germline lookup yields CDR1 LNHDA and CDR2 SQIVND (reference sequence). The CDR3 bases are TGTGCCAGTAGTATGCGGACTAGCGGCGCCGGAGATACGCAGTATTTT. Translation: CASSMRTSGAGDTQYF.

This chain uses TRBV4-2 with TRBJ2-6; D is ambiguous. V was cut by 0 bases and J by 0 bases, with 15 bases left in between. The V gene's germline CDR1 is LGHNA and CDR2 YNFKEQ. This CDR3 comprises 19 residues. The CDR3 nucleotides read TGTGCCAGCAGCCAAGATCTTACAGCTTCTTACTCTGGGGCCAACGTCCTGACTTTC. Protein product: CASSQDLTASYSGANVLTF.

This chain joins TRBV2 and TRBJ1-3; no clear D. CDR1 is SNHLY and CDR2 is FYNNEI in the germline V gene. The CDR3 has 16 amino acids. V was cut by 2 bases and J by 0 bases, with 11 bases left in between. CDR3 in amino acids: CASSESMAYSGNTIYF. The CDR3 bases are TGTGCCAGCAGTGAAAGTATGGCTTACTCTGGAAACACCATATATTTT.

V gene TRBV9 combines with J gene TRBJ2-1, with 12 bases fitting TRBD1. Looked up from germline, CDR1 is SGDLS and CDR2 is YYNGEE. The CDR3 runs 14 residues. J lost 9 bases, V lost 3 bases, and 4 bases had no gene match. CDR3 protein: CASSGGQGAVEQFF. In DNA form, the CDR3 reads TGTGCCAGCAGCGGGGGACAGGGGGCGGTTGAGCAGTTCTTC.

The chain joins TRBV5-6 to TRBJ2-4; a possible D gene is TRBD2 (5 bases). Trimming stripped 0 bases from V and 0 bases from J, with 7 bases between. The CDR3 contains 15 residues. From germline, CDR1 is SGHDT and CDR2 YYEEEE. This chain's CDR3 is CASSLGGLAKNIQYF. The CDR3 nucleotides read TGTGCCAGCAGCTTGGGAGGGTTAGCCAAAAACATTCAGTACTTC.

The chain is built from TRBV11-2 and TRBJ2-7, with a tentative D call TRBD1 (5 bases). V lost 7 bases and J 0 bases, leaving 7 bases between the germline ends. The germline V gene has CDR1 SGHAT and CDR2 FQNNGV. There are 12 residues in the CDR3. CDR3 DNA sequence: TGTGCCAGCACCAGGGACTCCTACGAGCAGTACTTC. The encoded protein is CASTRDSYEQYF.

The CDR3 sequence is CASSLERNYGYTF. The CDR3 bases are TGTGCCAGCAGTTTAGAACGGAACTATGGCTACACCTTC. The chain carries TRBV27 and TRBJ1-2; no reliable D call. CDR3 length: 13 amino acids. Trimming removed 2 bases from V and 2 bases from J, with 6 bases in between. Per germline, CDR1 MNHEY and CDR2 SMNVEV (reference sequence).